Listed below are T cell receptor beta chains from one sample, sequenced in a study of T cell repertoires in cytomegalovirus infection. From the reads, TCRdb called clonotypes with MiXCR, one entry per CDR3 protein. The table includes some 200,000 distinct CDR3 sequences, approximately 9.7% detected once. Sequenced sample: PBMCs. Receptor source: a human donor in good health (CMV status not recorded). Some clones in this sample may be carry-over from other donors' samples. CDR3s include the opening cysteine and the closing phenylalanine or tryptophan. D genes are given only for firm matches. Some rows have no size entry. The others give once, few or many, or a class for an expanded clone.

>TRBJ1-5|.|.|TRBV29-1
TGCAGCGTTGCGGCCGGCGGAGGGGTACAGCCCCAGCATTTT
CSVAAGGGVQPQHF
>TRBJ2-1|.|many|TRBV29-1
TGCAGCGTTTTCGGGAGACTGCTTTACAATGAGCAGTTCTTC
CSVFGRLLYNEQFF
>TRBJ1-2|.|.|TRBV7-9
TGTGCCAGCAGCTTAATTGGTCAGGGATCCTATGGCTACACCTTC
CASSLIGQGSYGYTF
>TRBJ1-1|.|few|TRBV28
TGTGCCAGCAGTTTTAGGGGACGGACTGAAGCTTTCTTT
CASSFRGRTEAFF
>TRBJ2-5|TRBD1|many|TRBV12-3/TRBV12-4
TGTGCCAGCAGCCGAAGACAGGGGCGTGAAGAGACCCAGTACTTC
CASSRRQGREETQYF
>TRBJ2-3|.|many|TRBV7-8
TGTGCCAGCAGCTTAGGAGCCGGGACAAGCACAGATACGCAGTATTTT
CASSLGAGTSTDTQYF
>TRBJ2-2|.|many|TRBV6-1
TGTGCCAGCAGTTGGGCGGGGCCCCCCCTTAACACCGGGGAGCTGTTTTTT
CASSWAGPPLNTGELFF
>TRBJ2-7|TRBD1|many|TRBV20-1
TGCAGTGCTAGATCTTCGACAGGGTCCTACGAGCAGTACTTC
CSARSSTGSYEQYF
>TRBJ1-2|.|many|TRBV27
TGTGCCAGCGGAGGGGGTCCGGTGGGCTACACCTTC
CASGGGPVGYTF
>TRBJ1-1|TRBD1|many|TRBV19
TGTGCCAGTAGTCCCACAGGGGGAAGGATGAACACTGAAGCTTTCTTT
CASSPTGGRMNTEAFF
>TRBJ2-1|TRBD2|.|TRBV28
TGTGCCAGCACCGAAAGCGGGAGTTTAAACAATGAGCAGTTCTTC
CASTESGSLNNEQFF
>TRBJ2-2|TRBD2|few|TRBV12-3/TRBV12-4
TGTGCCAGCACCCCGGGACTAGCGGGGGTCACCGGGGAGCTGTTTTTT
CASTPGLAGVTGELFF
>TRBJ2-1|.|many|TRBV7-9
TGTGCCAGCAGACCCCCGGGGGGCGTTGGGAATGAGCAGTTCTTC
CASRPPGGVGNEQFF
>TRBJ1-4|TRBD1|many|TRBV7-8
TGTGCCAGCAGCTCGTACAGGGGACAGAATGAAAAACTGTTTTTT
CASSSYRGQNEKLFF
>TRBJ2-5|.|.|TRBV5-3
TGTGCCAGCAGCTTGGACCCGAGGGGAGAGACCCAGTACTTC
CASSLDPRGETQYF
>TRBJ2-3|.|.|TRBV9
TGTGCCAGCAGCGTAGAAGGTGACACAGATACGCAGTATTTT
CASSVEGDTDTQYF
>TRBJ1-5|.|many|TRBV7-2
TGTGCCAGCAGCCTGAATGCAAGGGGAAATCCAAATCAGCCCCAGCATTTT
CASSLNARGNPNQPQHF
>TRBJ1-2|.|many|TRBV7-8
TGTGCCAGCAGCTTAGGCGTAACCGGGAGAGGCTACACCTTC
CASSLGVTGRGYTF
>TRBJ2-1|TRBD2|few|TRBV9
TGTGCCAGCAGCGTAGTGGCTAGCGGGTCCAATGAGCAGTTCTTC
CASSVVASGSNEQFF
>TRBJ2-1|.|few|TRBV20-1
TGCAGTGCTAGGGACCGGGACACCTCCTACAATGAGCAGTTCTTC
CSARDRDTSYNEQFF
>TRBJ1-5|.|few|TRBV5-1
TGCGCCAGCAGCTTGGCGGGGTTGGGCAATCAGCCCCAGCATTTT
CASSLAGLGNQPQHF
>TRBJ2-5|.|many|TRBV7-8
TGTGCCAGCAGCTTAGCAATGCAGGGAAGATCCTCGGAGACCCAGTACTTC
CASSLAMQGRSSETQYF
>TRBJ2-7|TRBD2|many|TRBV7-2
TGTGCCAGCAGCTTAGGGACTAGTAGAGTCGAGCAGTACTTC
CASSLGTSRVEQYF
>TRBJ1-3|.|many|TRBV7-2
TGTGCCAGCAGCTCCGGGCAGTGGGGTGGAAACACCATATATTTT
CASSSGQWGGNTIYF
>TRBJ1-2|.|.|TRBV2
TGTGCCAGCAGTGCTATGGATGGCTACACCTTC
CASSAMDGYTF
>TRBJ2-1|.|many|TRBV7-8
TGTGCCAGCAGCCTTAGCGATAGCTCCTACAATGAGCAGTTCTTC
CASSLSDSSYNEQFF
>TRBJ1-2|.|.|TRBV4-3
TGCGCCAGCAGCCCTACACTTTTGGAGACTCACGGCTACACCTTC
CASSPTLLETHGYTF
>TRBJ1-5|.|many|TRBV6-1
TGTGCCAGCAGGGAAGGCTTCTTCTCAACCCGGCGGATTAGCAATCAGCCCCAGCATTTT
CASREGFFSTRRISNQPQHF
>TRBJ1-1|.|once|TRBV12-5
TGTGCTAGTGGCGTGGGGGGGAACACTGAAGCTTTCTTT
CASGVGGNTEAFF
>TRBJ2-3|.|many|TRBV6-2/TRBV6-3
TGTGCCAGTAAAAACGCGGGAATTGATACGCAGTATTTT
CASKNAGIDTQYF
>TRBJ2-7|TRBD2|.|TRBV15
TGTGCCACCAGCATGCGGACTAGCGCCGAGCAGTACTTC
CATSMRTSAEQYF